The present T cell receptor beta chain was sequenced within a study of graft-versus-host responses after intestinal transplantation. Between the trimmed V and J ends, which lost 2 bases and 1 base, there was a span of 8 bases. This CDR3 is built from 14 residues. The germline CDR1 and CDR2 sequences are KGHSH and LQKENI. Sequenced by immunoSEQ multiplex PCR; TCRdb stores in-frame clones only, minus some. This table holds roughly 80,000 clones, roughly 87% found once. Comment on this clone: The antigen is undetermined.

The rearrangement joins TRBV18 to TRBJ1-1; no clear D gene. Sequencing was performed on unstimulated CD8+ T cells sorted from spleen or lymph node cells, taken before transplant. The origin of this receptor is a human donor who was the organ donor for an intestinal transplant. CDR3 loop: CASSPNVANTEAFF. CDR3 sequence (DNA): TGTGCCAGCTCACCAAATGTGGCGAACACTGAAGCTTTCTTT.